These 4 T cell receptor beta chains share one sample of origin, sequenced in a study of T cells in Graves' hyperthyroidism and ophthalmopathy. The source material, RNA transcripts, was used to amplify TCR beta CDR3 regions. First-round RT-PCR with HTBI primers amplified the TCR CDR3 region. TCRdb passed the multiplex PCR reads through MiXCR, listing each CDR3 protein once. The sample lists 700,000 to 950,000 distinct CDR3 sequences, roughly a third seen once, with about a third in the top ten. Material: blood. These receptors all come from a woman in her 40s with Graves' hyperthyroidism.

The rearrangement uses TRBV9 and TRBJ2-2; no firm D call. Germline V gene data show CDR1 as SGDLS and CDR2 as YYNGEE. The CDR3 has 15 residues. V dropped 5 bases and J dropped 0 bases, with 11 bases sitting between them. CDR3 region: CASSYGSTNTGELFF. CDR3 nucleotide sequence: TGTGCCAGCAGTTATGGTAGCACGAACACCGGGGAGCTGTTTTTT.

The chain combines TRBV19 with TRBJ1-1, with D possibly matching TRBD1 (6 bases). Germline V gene lookup returns CDR1 LNHDA and CDR2 SQIVND (reference sequence). The CDR3 loop spans 12 amino acids. The V and J ends lost 7 bases and 2 bases respectively, with 8 bases between them. For the CDR3, the DNA is TGTGCCAGTAAGGGGGATAACACTGAAGCTTTCTTT. Protein: CASKGDNTEAFF. The full variable domain, completed using reference TRBV19 and TRBJ1-1, is DGGITQSPKYLFRKEGQNVTLSCEQNLNHDAMYWYRQDPGQGLRLIYYSQIVNDFQKGDIAEGYSVSREKKESFPLTVTSAQKNPTAFYLCASKGDNTEAFFGQGTRLTVV.

This clonotype was counted ten times or more. The rearrangement links TRBV7-9 to TRBJ2-5; D is unclear. Looked up from germline, CDR1 is SEHNR and CDR2 is FQNEAQ (reference sequence). Trimming pared 3 bases from V and 4 bases from J, leaving 6 bases between. The CDR3 consists of 12 residues. CDR3 DNA: TGTGCCAGCAGCTTCCGAACAGAGACCCAGTACTTC. It is translated as CASSFRTETQYF.

This clonotype was observed once. The chain has TRBV5-5 and TRBJ1-1; no clear D. Germline loops: CDR1 SGHKS, CDR2 YYEKEE (reference sequence). V lost 2 bases and J 0 bases, leaving 14 bases between the germline ends. This CDR3 contains 16 residues. In DNA form, the CDR3 reads TGTGCCAGCAGCTTACGATTCTCGCCTATGAACACTGAAGCTTTCTTT. The encoded protein is CASSLRFSPMNTEAFF.